This TCR beta chain is drawn from a study of molecular identifiers for immune sequencing clone quantification. General observations from the study: Clone sizes could be underestimated for highly expanded clones when identical TCR molecules share a barcode.

The V end lost 5 bases, the J end lost 6 bases, and 16 bases lay between the germline ends. This CDR3 is built from 15 residues. The germline gives CDR1 MNHEY, CDR2 SMNVEV (reference sequence). This clonotype was counted at least ten times. Its antigen is still unknown. Previously published methods and listed TCR primers were used for the bulk TCR libraries. TCRdb fed the PCR reads into MiXCR, producing one record per CDR3 protein. Of approximately 54,000 distinct CDR3 sequences in the sample, approximately 26% were seen once. What was sequenced was naive CD8+ T cells from blood, with Jurkat cell RNA spiked in. Sample subset: FACS-sorted CD8+CD4-CCR7+CD45RA+ naive T cells. This clonotype was obtained from a human donor in good health. Some libraries in this study had Jurkat cell RNA spiked in. The chain recombines TRBV27 with TRBJ2-2; D is unresolved. CDR3 nucleotides: TGTGCCAGCAGTCTTCTCCTCGGCCCGGCCGGGGAGCTGTTTTTT. Encoded protein: CASSLLLGPAGELFF.